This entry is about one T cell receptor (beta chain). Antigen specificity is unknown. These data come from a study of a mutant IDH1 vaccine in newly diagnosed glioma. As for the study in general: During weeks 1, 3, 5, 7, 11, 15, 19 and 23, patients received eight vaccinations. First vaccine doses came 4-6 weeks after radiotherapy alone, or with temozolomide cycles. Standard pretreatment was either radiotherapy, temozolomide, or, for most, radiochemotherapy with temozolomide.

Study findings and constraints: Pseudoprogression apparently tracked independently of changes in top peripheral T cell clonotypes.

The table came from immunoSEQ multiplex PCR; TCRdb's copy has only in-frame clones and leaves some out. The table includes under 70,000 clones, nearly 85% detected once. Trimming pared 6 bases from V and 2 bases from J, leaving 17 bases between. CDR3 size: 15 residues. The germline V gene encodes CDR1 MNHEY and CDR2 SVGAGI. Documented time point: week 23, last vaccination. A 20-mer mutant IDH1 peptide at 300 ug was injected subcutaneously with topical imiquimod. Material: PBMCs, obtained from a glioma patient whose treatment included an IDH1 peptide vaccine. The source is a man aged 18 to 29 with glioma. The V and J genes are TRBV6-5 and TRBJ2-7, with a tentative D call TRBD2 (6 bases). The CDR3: CASSEGLPVTYEQYF. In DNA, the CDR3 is TGTGCCAGCAGCGAGGGACTCCCAGTCACCTACGAGCAGTACTTC.